The 24 T cell receptor beta chains in this list originate from one sample, sequenced in a study of blood T cell repertoires in COVID-19. Measured with immunoSEQ multiplex PCR; TCRdb has only the in-frame clones, and not every one. The table shows some 200,000 clones, with around four fifths occurring only once. Sequencing was done on a sample of peripheral blood. The receptors stem from a man aged 60 to 69 with COVID-19, enrolled during active disease.

The gene calls are TRBV19 and TRBJ2-3, with a weak D call TRBD2 (5 bases). Germline V gene sequence: CDR1 LNHDA, CDR2 SQIVND (reference sequence). Trimming pared 1 base from V and 5 bases from J, leaving 10 bases between. CDR3 size: 14 residues. DNA of the CDR3: TGTGCCAGTAGTATAGGACTAAGGAGAGATACGCAGTATTTT. It encodes CASSIGLRRDTQYF.

V usage is TRBV27 and J usage is TRBJ2-7; tentatively, D is TRBD2 (5 bases). The CDR3 has 13 residues. V was pared by 3 bases and J by 5 bases, with 11 bases between. The V gene's germline CDR1 is MNHEY and CDR2 SMNVEV (reference sequence). CDR3 sequence: CASSFGRVDEQYF. CDR3 bases: TGTGCCAGCAGTTTCGGGCGGGTCGACGAGCAGTACTTC.

The J gene is TRBJ2-5, the V gene TRBV28; 11 bases are a match to TRBD2. The germline V gene has CDR1 MDHEN and CDR2 SYDVKM. Trimming at V came to 2 bases and at J to 5 bases, leaving 7 bases not matched to a gene. The CDR3 length is 16 residues. The CDR3 spells CASSLGLAGGRETQYF. DNA for the CDR3: TGTGCCAGCAGTTTAGGCCTAGCGGGGGGCAGGGAGACCCAGTACTTC. Together with reference TRBV28 and TRBJ2-5, the CDR3 gives the full variable domain: DVKVTQSSRYLVKRTGEKVFLECVQDMDHENMFWYRQDPGLGLRLIYFSYDVKMKEKGDIPEGYSVSREKKERFSLILESASTNQTSMYLCASSLGLAGGRETQYFGPGTRLLVL.

This chain links TRBV19 with TRBJ2-3; the match to TRBD2 covers 11 bases. Germline-derived CDR1 and CDR2 are LNHDA and SQIVND (reference sequence). This CDR3 comprises 18 residues. V gave up 5 bases and J gave up 1 base; unmatched junction bases: 11. CDR3 residues: CASSSLGGGLAGTDTQYF. Written as DNA, the CDR3 is TGTGCCAGTAGTTCGCTCGGGGGGGGACTAGCGGGCACAGATACGCAGTATTTT.

This rearrangement joins TRBV5-5 to TRBJ1-5; 7 bases are shared with TRBD1. CDR3 length equals 15 residues. After removal of 2 bases from V and 5 bases from J, the junction contained 7 bases not matched to a gene. CDR1 is SGHKS and CDR2 is YYEKEE in the germline V gene (reference sequence). The CDR3 sequence is CASSFSDREDQPQHF. The CDR3 DNA follows: TGTGCCAGCAGCTTTTCCGACAGGGAGGATCAGCCCCAGCATTTT.

This clone was counted once. This chain links TRBV5-1 with TRBJ2-7; TRBD2 matches 10 bases. The trim removed 6 bases at V and 5 bases at J, leaving 5 bases unmatched. There are 13 residues in the CDR3. Germline V gene data show CDR1 as SGHRS and CDR2 as YFSETQ. This chain's CDR3 is CASTGTSDNEQYF. Written as DNA, the CDR3 is TGCGCCAGCACCGGGACTAGCGACAACGAGCAGTACTTC.

The rearrangement links TRBV18 to TRBJ1-3; D may be TRBD1 (6 bases). The CDR3 totals 17 residues. Trimming took off 3 bases at V and 0 bases at J, with 15 bases between the two ends. Germline loops: CDR1 KGHSH, CDR2 LQKENI. The CDR3 protein is CASSPETGPTSGNTIYF. The CDR3 DNA follows: TGTGCCAGCTCACCCGAGACAGGCCCGACCTCTGGAAACACCATATATTTT.

The CDR3, as DNA: TGTGCCAGCAGCTATACCTTAGCGGGAGATGGGAAGGATGAGCAGTTCTTC. Residues: CASSYTLAGDGKDEQFF. V gene TRBV5-4 combines with J gene TRBJ2-1; the match to TRBD2 covers 9 bases. The CDR3 covers 17 residues. Trimming cost V 3 bases and J 8 bases; bases outside gene matches: 15. Germline V CDR1 and CDR2: SGHNT, YYREEE (reference sequence).

CDR3 in amino acids: CASSIYTGGNQPQHF. The CDR3 bases are TGTGCCAGTAGTATTTACACAGGAGGCAATCAGCCCCAGCATTTT. V and J are TRBV19 and TRBJ1-5, with D maybe TRBD1 (5 bases). Between the trimmed V and J ends, which lost 3 bases and 2 bases, there was a span of 11 bases. The CDR3 is made up of 15 amino acids. Germline CDR1 reads LNHDA; CDR2 reads SQIVND (reference sequence).

The V call is TRBV13, the J call TRBJ1-1, with D perhaps TRBD1 (5 bases). This CDR3 is built from 14 residues. With 0 bases removed from V and 3 bases from J, the gap between germline ends came to 8 bases. CDR1 PRHDT and CDR2 FYEKMQ come from the germline V gene (reference sequence). As DNA, the CDR3 is TGTGCCAGCAGCTTAGGCCAGGGCGACACTGAAGCTTTCTTT. Translated, it gives CASSLGQGDTEAFF.

The CDR3: CASSVTGPYEQYF. The DNA of the CDR3 is TGTGCCAGCAGTGTGACAGGGCCCTACGAGCAGTACTTC. V is TRBV12-3 or TRBV12-4 and J is TRBJ2-7, with 7 bases lining up with TRBD1. Unmatched junction bases numbered 3, after V lost 5 bases and J lost 2 bases. The CDR3 covers 13 residues.

The chain is built from TRBV30 and TRBJ1-2, with a possible D match to TRBD1 (5 bases). The ends were cut back, 1 base at V and 4 bases at J, with 10 bases in the middle. Germline assignment: CDR1 GTSNPN and CDR2 SVGIG (reference sequence). This CDR3 spans 13 amino acids. The CDR3 DNA follows: TGTGCCTGGAGTGAACAGGCTACCTATGGCTACACCTTC. Translated: CAWSEQATYGYTF.

This chain links TRBV6-2 or TRBV6-3 with TRBJ1-2; unclear D gene. Trimming removed 0 bases at V and 7 bases at J, with 18 bases between. CDR3 length equals 16 residues. Looked up from germline, CDR1 is MNHEY and CDR2 is SVGEGT. CDR3 sequence: CASSYSIARGESGYTF. In DNA, the CDR3 is TGTGCCAGCAGTTACTCGATCGCCCGGGGTGAGAGTGGCTACACCTTC.

V gene TRBV4-3 combines with J gene TRBJ1-4, with TRBD1 as a possible D gene (6 bases). CDR1 is LGHNA, CDR2 YSLEER, per germline. The CDR3 length is 15 residues. Trimming pared 1 base from V and 8 bases from J, leaving 14 bases between. The CDR3: CASSQGSGRGEKLFF. CDR3 sequence (DNA): TGCGCCAGCAGCCAAGGATCAGGGAGGGGGGAAAAACTGTTTTTT.

The chain uses TRBV3-1 (or the pseudogene TRBV3-2) and TRBJ2-7, with D possibly matching TRBD2 (6 bases). Germline V CDR1 and CDR2: LGHDT, YNNKEL (reference sequence). This CDR3 comprises 14 residues. Deletions cut 3 bases from V and 7 bases from J, with 16 bases between. The CDR3, as DNA: TGTGCCAGCAGCCAGGGGAGGAGGACTTATGAGCAGTACTTC. Translated, it gives CASSQGRRTYEQYF.

The V call is TRBV29-1, the J call TRBJ2-2, with D maybe TRBD1 (5 bases). Germline assignment: CDR1 SQVTM and CDR2 ANQGSEA. Trimming removed 7 bases from V and 3 bases from J, with 6 bases in between. The CDR3 is 11 amino acids. Written as DNA, the CDR3 is TGCAGCGGCAGGGACACCGGGGAGCTGTTTTTT. Protein: CSGRDTGELFF.

The chain couples TRBV30 to TRBJ2-7; D might be TRBD2 (5 bases). V gave up 0 bases and J gave up 1 base, with 10 bases separating them. Germline CDR1 reads GTSNPN; CDR2 reads SVGIG (reference sequence). The CDR3 runs 14 residues. The CDR3 DNA reads TGTGCCTGGAGTGTGCTAGAGGGATCCTACGAGCAGTACTTC. Translating gives CAWSVLEGSYEQYF.

This chain links TRBV13 with TRBJ1-2; tentatively, D is TRBD1 (6 bases). V was shortened by 0 bases and J by 8 bases, with 13 bases between the two germline ends. The CDR3 contains 14 residues. The germline gives CDR1 PRHDT, CDR2 FYEKMQ (reference sequence). The CDR3 reads CASSLGRAQGGYTF. The CDR3 region has the DNA TGTGCCAGCAGCTTAGGGAGGGCCCAGGGGGGCTACACCTTC.

The J gene is TRBJ1-3, the V gene TRBV7-9; tentative D call: TRBD1 (5 bases). V was shortened by 10 bases and J by 4 bases, with 11 bases between the two germline ends. CDR1 SEHNR and CDR2 FQNEAQ come from the germline V gene (reference sequence). CDR3 length: 12 amino acids. CDR3 sequence: CATRRQGNTIYF. The CDR3 DNA is TGTGCCACCCGCCGACAGGGAAACACCATATATTTT.

The chain combines TRBV21-1 with TRBJ1-6; the DNA was not compared with TRBD1, the D call given in the table. TRBV21-1 is tagged as a pseudogene. The CDR3 extends over 15 amino acids. CDR3 sequence (DNA): TGTGCCAGCAGCATAAACGGGACAGGAAATTCACCCCTCCACTTT. It specifies CASSINGTGNSPLHF.

This chain's CDR3 is CASSSTGGGWETQYF. CDR3 DNA sequence: TGTGCCAGCAGTTCGACAGGGGGCGGGTGGGAGACCCAGTACTTC. V gene TRBV6-5 combines with J gene TRBJ2-5; 10 nucleotides match TRBD1. V shed 4 bases and J 5 bases; nucleotides not matched to a gene: 7. Per germline, CDR1 MNHEY and CDR2 SVGAGI. The CDR3 has 15 amino acids.

The chain employs TRBV5-1 and TRBJ1-1; no clear D. Trimming removed 4 bases from V and 5 bases from J, with 12 bases in between. Germline V gene sequence: CDR1 SGHRS, CDR2 YFSETQ. CDR3 length: 13 residues. In DNA form, the CDR3 reads TGCGCCAGCAGCGATAGAGCGGGGACTGAAGCTTTCTTT. This encodes CASSDRAGTEAFF. The full variable domain, completed using reference TRBV5-1 and TRBJ1-1, is KAGVTQTPRYLIKTRGQQVTLSCSPISGHRSVSWYQQTPGQGLQFLFEYFSETQRNKGNFPGRFSGRQFSNSRSEMNVSTLELGDSALYLCASSDRAGTEAFFGQGTRLTVV.

This sequence joins TRBV2 and TRBJ1-1; 9 bases agree with TRBD1. V lost 6 bases and J lost 4; bases outside the gene matches: 3. The CDR3 runs to 13 residues. Germline CDR1 is SNHLY and CDR2 is FYNNEI. The CDR3 region is CASRGQGFTEAFF. The CDR3 coding sequence is TGTGCCAGCAGGGGACAGGGATTCACTGAAGCTTTCTTT.

The rearrangement links TRBV7-2 to TRBJ2-2, with unresolved D. CDR1 SGHTA and CDR2 FQGNSA come from the germline V gene. Trimming took off 5 bases at V and 1 base at J, with 23 bases between the two ends. The CDR3 consists of 19 residues. CDR3 in DNA: TGTGCCAGCAGCCACCCTACCCCCCGTCCGAGGCAGAACACCGGGGAGCTGTTTTTT. Translation gives CASSHPTPRPRQNTGELFF.